The 10 T cell receptor beta chains in this list originate from one sample, sequenced in a study of beta chain features in type 1 diabetes. Of the isolated RNA, all was reverse transcribed, and so the sequenced material was expressed TCRB transcripts. Method: immunoSEQ multiplex PCR; TCRdb's copy keeps in-frame clones and lacks some. Of more than 300,000 clones detected, roughly 12% appear once; the ten largest clones hold 0.017%. Sequencing was carried out using naive CD4+ T cells from blood. The receptor source for this set is a man in his late teens or twenties in good health.

Details on this clone: This same CDR3 is encoded by further DNA sequences in the sample. The chain joins TRBV7-2 to TRBJ1-5; D possibly corresponds to TRBD1 (6 bases). The V and J ends lost 6 bases and 2 bases respectively, with 8 bases between them. CDR1 and CDR2 from the germline V gene are SGHTA and FQGNSA. This CDR3 is built from 13 residues. The CDR3 bases are TGTGCCAGCAGTCGACAGGGCAATCAGCCCCAGCATTTT. Its translation: CASSRQGNQPQHF.

The V and J genes are TRBV11-2 and TRBJ1-4, with D hard to call. This CDR3 has 14 residues. Trimming removed 0 bases from V and 7 bases from J, with 9 bases in between. Germline values: CDR1 SGHAT, CDR2 FQNNGV. The CDR3 sequence: CASSLDVTSEKLFF. The CDR3 DNA reads as TGTGCCAGCAGCTTAGATGTGACAAGTGAAAAACTGTTTTTT.

This CDR3 is CASSRRQGPRETQYF. The CDR3 DNA reads TGTGCCAGCAGTCGGCGACAGGGTCCGAGGGAGACCCAGTACTTC. The chain joins TRBV28 to TRBJ2-5; 7 bases match TRBD1. The junction had 11 bases not matched to a gene; V was cut back by 5 bases and J by 5 bases. CDR3 length: 15 residues. Germline V lookup: CDR1 MDHEN, CDR2 SYDVKM.

CDR3 sequence: CASSLVGGAPNEKLFF. The CDR3, as DNA: TGTGCCAGCAGCTTAGTCGGTGGGGCCCCTAATGAAAAACTGTTTTTT. J is TRBJ1-4 and V is TRBV7-9; D might be TRBD1 (5 bases). Germline loops: CDR1 SEHNR, CDR2 FQNEAQ (reference sequence). The CDR3 sequence is 16 residues long. V shed 1 base and J shed 3 bases, with 12 bases lying between them.

The sample holds many counts of this clone. The same CDR3 can be traced to other DNA sequences in this sample. The genes are TRBV5-1 and TRBJ2-2, with D tentatively TRBD1 (5 bases). The CDR3 loop spans 14 amino acids. V was shortened by 4 bases and J by 1 base, with 8 bases between the two germline ends. Germline loops: CDR1 SGHRS, CDR2 YFSETQ. DNA for the CDR3: TGCGCCAGCAGCCTCGGACAGAACACCGGGGAGCTGTTTTTT. This sequence encodes CASSLGQNTGELFF.

This clone was detected ten times or more. The chain has TRBV30 and TRBJ1-5; tentative D call: TRBD1 (6 bases). This CDR3 comprises 14 residues. The V gene lost 2 bases and the J gene lost 10 bases, with 18 bases spanning the gap. Germline loops: CDR1 GTSNPN, CDR2 SVGIG (reference sequence). The CDR3 DNA sequence: TGTGCCTGGAGTAAGGCGACAGGCCTCCTTCCCCAGCATTTT. It is translated as CAWSKATGLLPQHF. Drawing the rest from reference TRBV30 and TRBJ1-5, the complete variable domain is SQTIHQWPATLVQPVGSPLSLECTVEGTSNPNLYWYRQAAGRGLQLLFYSVGIGQISSEVPQNLSASRPQDRQFILSSKKLLLSDSGFYLCAWSKATGLLPQHFGDGTRLSIL.

This clone came up a few times. The J gene is TRBJ1-4, the V gene TRBV19, with 7 positions matching TRBD1. Germline V gene lookup returns CDR1 LNHDA and CDR2 SQIVND (reference sequence). V shed 6 bases and J 4 bases; nucleotides not matched to a gene: 11. This CDR3 is built from 16 residues. In nucleotides, the CDR3 is TGTGCCAGTAGCCTGCCGCCGGGACAGATTAATGAAAAACTGTTTTTT. It codes for CASSLPPGQINEKLFF.

The sample holds a few counts of this clone. The rearrangement uses TRBV30 and TRBJ1-6, with a weak D call TRBD1 (5 bases). V was trimmed by 5 bases and J by 10 bases, leaving 12 bases between them. CDR1 and CDR2 from the germline V gene are GTSNPN and SVGIG (reference sequence). The CDR3 covers 12 residues. Here the CDR3 reads CAWGRDGSPLHF. DNA of the CDR3: TGTGCCTGGGGGAGGGACGGGTCACCCCTCCACTTT.

This clone was recorded a few times. The J gene is TRBJ2-7, the V gene TRBV30; TRBD2 aligns across 8 bases. Trimming removed 3 bases from V and 2 bases from J; junction bases left unmatched: 9. The germline CDR1 and CDR2 sequences are GTSNPN and SVGIG (reference sequence). CDR3 length equals 15 residues. CDR3 residues: CAWSQSGSIPYEQYF. The CDR3 bases are TGTGCCTGGAGCCAAAGCGGGAGCATACCCTACGAGCAGTACTTC.

This clone was found a few times. The rearrangement joins TRBV30 to TRBJ1-6; 8 positions agree with TRBD1. CDR1 GTSNPN and CDR2 SVGIG come from the germline V gene (reference sequence). This CDR3 has 15 residues. V lost 1 base and J lost 6; bases outside the gene matches: 5. The CDR3 region is CAWSAPGQANSPLHF. CDR3 sequence (DNA): TGTGCCTGGAGTGCCCCGGGACAGGCTAATTCACCCCTCCACTTT.